This paragraph covers one TCR beta chain sequence. The antigen it recognizes is unknown. There are no base qualities to consult, and no much larger clone falls within one base. The record originates from a study of blood T cell repertoires in COVID-19 (dated by TCRdb to 2018 to 2020). Looking at the study overall: Samples from collaborators originated in the United States, Italy and Spain and spanned both the acute and convalescent phases of COVID-19. Nearly every sample came with metadata listing a de-identified subject ID, COVID-19 status, age in years and sex. Deeply sampled blood TCRbeta repertoires from subjects exposed to, actively infected with, or recovered from COVID-19 were included in the dataset. The prospective study material was composed of cDNA or gDNA derived from T cells, B-cell-depleted T cells, or PBMCs. The samples were drawn from the first 160 participants of the ongoing ImmuneRACE study and from about 1,200 subjects provided by 6 global collaborators. HLA class I and class II types, where available, came from metadata supplied by the sample provider rather than from assay-based typing. The repertoires were made available in a free public database intended to serve as a resource for research on the immune response to SARS-CoV-2.

At one collaborating source in Seattle, patients were enrolled during active infection and were followed longitudinally through the course of disease. Whole blood was collected in K2EDTA tubes by collaborating institutions according to the institutions' own protocols. For TCRbeta analysis, collaborators shipped samples as frozen whole blood, isolated PBMCs, or DNA extracted from either of those sample types. TCRbeta CDR3 regions were amplified from genomic DNA by means of the immunoSEQ Assay, a bias-controlled multiplex PCR. As for the authors' bioinformatics: The number of nucleated cells in each sample was estimated from the amplification of reference gene primers within the assay. To quantify the absolute abundance of each unique TCRbeta CDR3 rearrangement, sequence reads were collapsed and filtered. For each sample, productive Simpson clonality was calculated as the square root of Simpson's diversity index across productive rearrangements. The source is immuneACCESS, and TCRdb retained only in-frame sequences with V and J called. Part of the clones is not carried over; for the studies checked, unresolved V genes explain less than half of this, and the remainder is unexplained. V and J calls plus clone size are reproduced from that table; the DNA served to infer D and trimming. This sample has just over 150,000 clones in its table, and roughly 80% of those were observed once. The top ten clones comprise more than 6% of the sample.

Paper-wide results and their limitations: How much clinical and demographic metadata was included differed by source and by participant, and the metadata was provided uncurated.

The source is a woman aged 40 to 55 with COVID-19, enrolled during active disease. Sequenced: peripheral blood.

The CDR3 region: CASSSMRTDTGELFF. The nucleotide sequence is TGTGCCAGCTCATCAATGAGGACAGACACCGGGGAGCTGTTTTTT. The chain uses TRBV18 and TRBJ2-2; TRBD1 could be the D gene, as 6 bases match. From a lookup of the germline V gene, CDR1 and CDR2 are KGHSH and LQKENI. CDR3 length: 15 amino acids, cysteine to phenylalanine. Only the CDR3 DNA stays, 45 bases, in frame from base 1. Trimming at the junction amounts to 5 bases on V and 3 bases on J, and the germline ends lie 13 bases apart.